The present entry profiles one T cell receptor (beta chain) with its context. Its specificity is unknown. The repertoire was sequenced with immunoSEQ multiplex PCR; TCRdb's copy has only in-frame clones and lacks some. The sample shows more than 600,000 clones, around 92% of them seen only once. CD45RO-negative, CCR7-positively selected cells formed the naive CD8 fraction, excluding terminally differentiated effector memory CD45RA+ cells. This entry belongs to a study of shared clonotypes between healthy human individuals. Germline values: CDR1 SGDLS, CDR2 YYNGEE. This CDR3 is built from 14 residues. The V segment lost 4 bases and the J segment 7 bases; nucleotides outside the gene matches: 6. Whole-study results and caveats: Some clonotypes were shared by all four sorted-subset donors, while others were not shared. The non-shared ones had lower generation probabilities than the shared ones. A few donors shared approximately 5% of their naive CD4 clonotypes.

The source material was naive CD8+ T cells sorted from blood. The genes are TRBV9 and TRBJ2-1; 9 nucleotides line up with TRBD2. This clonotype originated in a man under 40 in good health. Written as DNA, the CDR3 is TGTGCCAGCAGCCCCGGGACTAGCTTGAATGAGCAGTTCTTC. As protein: CASSPGTSLNEQFF.